This T cell receptor (beta chain) is drawn from a study of shared clonotypes between healthy human individuals. As for the study in general: Each donor's CD4 naive and CD4 memory cells filled three plates apiece, CD8 naive two, and CD8 memory one.

With 4 bases clipped from V and 3 bases from J, the junction kept 3 bases outside the gene matches. Germline V gene data show CDR1 as SGHNT and CDR2 as YYREEE (reference sequence). The CDR3 extends over 15 amino acids. Notes on the study in general: Memory subsets generally showed smaller estimated richness than naive subsets did. The sharing of about 5% of naive CD4 clonotypes was seen across a few donors.

Some clones are missing from TCRdb's copy, which holds only in-frame ones; the method was immunoSEQ multiplex PCR. The repertoire holds 2 million to 2.5 million clones, with approximately 94% as singletons. In the case of this clone: The antigen is undetermined.

CD45RO-negative, CCR7-positively selected cells formed the naive CD8 fraction, excluding terminally differentiated effector memory CD45RA+ cells. The study drew its donors from healthy HIV-negative adults without recent acute infections or vaccinations. The gene calls are TRBV5-4 and TRBJ2-7, with 14 bases fitting TRBD2. Specimen: naive CD8+ T cells from PBMCs. This receptor was taken from a man aged 18 to 29 in good health. Some clones in this sample may be carry-over from other donors' samples. This CDR3 reads CASSEGLAGGYEQYF. CDR3 DNA sequence: TGTGCCAGCAGCGAAGGACTAGCGGGAGGCTACGAGCAGTACTTC.